The 29 T cell receptor beta chains below all came from one sample that was sequenced in a study of CD8 T cells in ankylosing spondylitis. TCRdb re-analysed the 5' RACE reads in MiXCR, keeping a single row per CDR3 protein. The sample shows 100,000 to 150,000 distinct CDR3 sequences, 17% of them seen only once. Study-wide results and limits: In ankylosing spondylitis blood, a motif of 7 to 9 highly homologous TCR beta variants appeared characteristic.

Antigens for these TCRs are unknown. Material: blood, either unsorted or a sorted T cell fraction (not recorded which). These TCRs come from a male donor with ankylosing spondylitis.

There are a few counts of this clonotype. This chain connects TRBV12-3 or TRBV12-4 to TRBJ2-2; 16 bases are a match to TRBD2. This CDR3 contains 21 residues. V shed 4 bases and J 4 bases; nucleotides not matched to a gene: 15. This chain's CDR3 is CASSWYGTSGRARPFTGELFF. Here the CDR3 DNA reads TGTGCCAGCAGTTGGTATGGGACTAGCGGGAGGGCCAGACCGTTCACCGGGGAGCTGTTTTTT.

The J gene is TRBJ2-1, the V gene TRBV9; 8 bases agree with TRBD2. V trimming: 0 bases; J trimming: 10 bases; junction bases outside the gene matches: 9. Germline V gene data show CDR1 as SGDLS and CDR2 as YYNGEE. There are 15 residues in the CDR3. CDR3 in amino acids: CASSVEASGSEEQFF. The CDR3 nucleotides read TGTGCCAGCAGCGTAGAGGCTAGCGGGTCGGAAGAGCAGTTCTTC.

This sequence joins TRBV12-3 or TRBV12-4 and TRBJ2-7; D unclear. The CDR3 consists of 14 residues. V was pared by 2 bases and J by 2 bases, with 10 bases between. The chain's CDR3 is CASSLSSFPYEQYF. The CDR3 coding sequence is TGTGCCAGCAGTTTATCCTCTTTCCCCTACGAGCAGTACTTC.

This clonotype came up a few times. The rearrangement uses TRBV10-2 and TRBJ2-7; D call uncertain. Germline CDR1 WSHSY, CDR2 SAAADI. The CDR3 covers 12 residues. V was shortened by 3 bases and J by 2 bases, with 5 bases between the two germline ends. CDR3 amino acids: CASSEGTYEQYF. DNA of the CDR3: TGCGCCAGCAGTGAAGGGACCTACGAGCAGTACTTC.

The J gene is TRBJ2-7, the V gene TRBV27; possible D gene TRBD2, 5 bases. V was pared by 7 bases and J by 5 bases, with 9 bases between. CDR1 is MNHEY and CDR2 is SMNVEV in the germline V gene (reference sequence). The CDR3 sequence is 11 residues long. CDR3 nucleotide sequence: TGTGCCAGCACCGCCGGGGACGAGCAGTACTTC. Translating gives CASTAGDEQYF.

This clonotype has more than one count but fewer than ten. The rearrangement joins TRBV29-1 to TRBJ1-2, with TRBD1 as a possible D gene (5 bases). The germline V gene has CDR1 SQVTM and CDR2 ANQGSEA. The CDR3 sequence is 13 residues long. Trimming left V 2 bases short and J 2 bases short, with 9 bases between. DNA of the CDR3: TGCAGCGTTGAAACCCGGGGCAACTATGGCTACACCTTC. Encoded protein: CSVETRGNYGYTF.

This clonotype has ten or more counts. This chain joins TRBV7-9 and TRBJ2-3; D is unresolved. The CDR3 spans 12 residues. Germline V CDR1 and CDR2: SEHNR, FQNEAQ (reference sequence). Deletions cut 5 bases from V and 3 bases from J, with 6 bases between. The chain's CDR3 is CASSPATDTQYF. CDR3 in DNA: TGTGCCAGCAGCCCCGCAACAGATACGCAGTATTTT.

The rearrangement links TRBV7-6 to TRBJ2-7, with a tentative D call TRBD1 (6 bases). From germline, CDR1 is SGHVS and CDR2 FNYEAQ. The CDR3 length is 17 residues. V gave up 4 bases and J gave up 7 bases, with 26 bases separating them. Here the CDR3 reads CASSSGPRQVTGGEQYF. The CDR3 DNA follows: TGTGCCAGCAGCTCAGGACCACGACAGGTGACAGGTGGAGAGCAGTACTTC.

The rearrangement links TRBV29-1 to TRBJ1-1; D is possibly TRBD1 (5 bases). The CDR3 is 14 amino acids. CDR1 and CDR2 from the germline V gene are SQVTM and ANQGSEA. Trimming removed 0 bases at V and 3 bases at J, with 11 bases between. The CDR3 loop reads CSVEDRGEYTEAFF. For the CDR3, the DNA is TGCAGCGTTGAAGATCGGGGGGAATACACTGAAGCTTTCTTT.

The chain couples TRBV20-1 to TRBJ2-1, with 12 bases fitting TRBD2. Looked up from germline, CDR1 is DFQATT and CDR2 is SNEGSKA (reference sequence). Trimming took 5 bases from V and 0 from J; bases not matched to a gene: 8. This CDR3 contains 17 residues. The DNA for the CDR3 is TGCAGTGCTGCCGGGACTAGCGGGTCCCGCTCCTACAATGAGCAGTTCTTC. Amino acid sequence: CSAAGTSGSRSYNEQFF.

This clonotype turned up a few times. The V and J genes are TRBV7-6 and TRBJ1-1; D is uncertain. The germline V and J ends were trimmed by 0 bases and 0 bases, with 11 bases remaining between them. CDR1 is SGHVS and CDR2 is FNYEAQ in the germline V gene. CDR3 length: 16 amino acids. CDR3 in amino acids: CASSLASLGLNTEAFF. The CDR3 DNA is TGTGCCAGCAGCTTAGCATCGTTGGGGTTGAACACTGAAGCTTTCTTT.

This clonotype was counted a few times. The gene calls are TRBV4-3 and TRBJ1-4; 7 nucleotides align to TRBD1. V dropped 5 bases and J dropped 8; count of bases not matched to a gene: 14. The CDR3 totals 16 residues. Germline V gene sequence: CDR1 LGHNA, CDR2 YSLEER. CDR3 in amino acids: CASSSSSGTEGEKLFF. In DNA, the CDR3 is TGCGCCAGCAGCTCGAGTTCCGGGACAGAGGGGGAAAAACTGTTTTTT.

The chain employs TRBV7-9 and TRBJ2-7; 12 bases agree with TRBD1. The germline V gene encodes CDR1 SEHNR and CDR2 FQNEAQ (reference sequence). This CDR3 is 15 amino acids long. The J segment lost 6 bases and the V segment lost 7 bases, leaving 10 bases of the junction unmatched. This CDR3 is CASTPGGQGASEQYF. The CDR3, as DNA: TGTGCCAGCACCCCGGGGGGACAGGGGGCTTCCGAGCAGTACTTC.

The genes are TRBV4-1 and TRBJ1-5; D perhaps matches TRBD1 (5 bases). The CDR3 loop spans 15 amino acids. The V end was cut by 1 base, the J end by 0 bases, with 7 bases between. CDR1 and CDR2 from the germline V gene are MGHRA and YSYEKL. The CDR3 sequence: CASSQVGGSNQPQHF. The CDR3 DNA reads as TGCGCCAGCAGCCAAGTGGGGGGTAGCAATCAGCCCCAGCATTTT.

J is TRBJ2-7 and V is TRBV5-1; TRBD1 aligns across 9 bases. CDR1 and CDR2 (germline): SGHRS, YFSETQ. The CDR3 has 15 amino acids. The V and J ends lost 3 bases and 4 bases, in that order; junction bases with no gene match: 8. The DNA of the CDR3 is TGCGCCAGCAGCTGGCTCCGGGACAGGGTTTACGAGCAGTACTTC. This sequence encodes CASSWLRDRVYEQYF. Based on the CDR3 plus reference TRBV5-1 and TRBJ2-7, the full variable domain is KAGVTQTPRYLIKTRGQQVTLSCSPISGHRSVSWYQQTPGQGLQFLFEYFSETQRNKGNFPGRFSGRQFSNSRSEMNVSTLELGDSALYLCASSWLRDRVYEQYFGPGTRLTVT.

This clonotype has only a few counts. The V gene is TRBV7-9, the J gene TRBJ2-7; 7 bases map to TRBD1. With 10 bases clipped from V and 4 bases from J, the junction kept 13 bases outside the gene matches. Germline V lookup: CDR1 SEHNR, CDR2 FQNEAQ (reference sequence). CDR3 size: 14 residues. This CDR3 reads CAISETGPYYEQYF. The DNA for the CDR3 is TGTGCCATCTCCGAGACAGGGCCTTATTACGAGCAGTACTTC.

This clonotype was detected only a few times. V and J are TRBV9 and TRBJ2-7; tentatively, D is TRBD1 or TRBD2 (5 bases each). The CDR3 length is 15 residues. Germline-derived CDR1 and CDR2 are SGDLS and YYNGEE. The ends were cut back, 6 bases at V and 3 bases at J, with 19 bases in the middle. Written as DNA, the CDR3 is TGTGCCAGCAACCCAGGACGGGACGGGTACTACGAGCAGTACTTC. It codes for CASNPGRDGYYEQYF.

This clonotype was observed a handful of times. The rearrangement uses TRBV4-3 and TRBJ1-1, with 7 nucleotides matching TRBD1. The CDR3 length is 17 residues. In germline, CDR1 is LGHNA, CDR2 YSLEER. Trimming cost V 0 bases and J 1 base; bases outside gene matches: 8. The CDR3 bases are TGCGCCAGCAGCCAAGATCTGCAGGGGGTTGAGAACACTGAAGCTTTCTTT. Its protein product is CASSQDLQGVENTEAFF.

This clonotype was seen ten or more times. The chain is built from TRBV5-6 and TRBJ2-5; unclear D gene. Trimming pared 6 bases from V and 3 bases from J, leaving 12 bases between. Germline V gene sequence: CDR1 SGHDT, CDR2 YYEEEE. This CDR3 has 13 residues. The CDR3 is CASTLSAEETQYF. The CDR3 bases are TGTGCCAGCACTCTCAGCGCGGAAGAGACCCAGTACTTC.

This clonotype has just a few counts. The chain has TRBV20-1 and TRBJ2-5; 9 bases are shared with TRBD2. With 3 bases clipped from V and 0 bases from J, the junction kept 14 bases outside the gene matches. CDR1 and CDR2 (germline): DFQATT, SNEGSKA (reference sequence). The CDR3 has 18 amino acids. CDR3 bases: TGCAGTGCTAGGAGGAGTAGCGGGAGCGAAATGTACCAAGAGACCCAGTACTTC. Its protein is CSARRSSGSEMYQETQYF.

In this sample, this clonotype turned up a few times. The V call is TRBV9, the J call TRBJ2-3; 11 nucleotides align to TRBD2. Germline-derived CDR1 and CDR2 are SGDLS and YYNGEE. V shed 4 bases and J 1 base; nucleotides not matched to a gene: 8. This CDR3 is built from 17 residues. The CDR3 region is CASSPDSGRAGTDTQYF. The CDR3 nucleotides read TGTGCCAGCAGCCCCGATAGCGGGAGGGCGGGCACAGATACGCAGTATTTT. The full variable domain, completed using reference TRBV9 and TRBJ2-3, is DSGVTQTPKHLITATGQRVTLRCSPRSGDLSVYWYQQSLDQGLQFLIQYYNGEERAKGNILERFSAQQFPDLHSELNLSSLELGDSALYFCASSPDSGRAGTDTQYFGPGTRLTVL.

The J gene is TRBJ2-1, the V gene TRBV6-1; D is uncertain. V shed 10 bases and J shed 0 bases, with 16 bases lying between them. The germline V gene has CDR1 MNHNS and CDR2 SASEGT. The CDR3 has 15 residues. The chain's CDR3 is CATAATISSYNEQFF. The CDR3 DNA reads as TGTGCCACCGCTGCTACTATAAGCTCCTACAATGAGCAGTTCTTC.

The CDR3 DNA is TGTGCCAGCAGCACGAGCGGGAGGACGGACGAGCAGTACTTC. Encoded protein: CASSTSGRTDEQYF. This chain joins TRBV9 and TRBJ2-7, with 9 bases matching TRBD2. V gave up 4 bases and J gave up 5 bases; unmatched junction bases: 7. In germline, CDR1 is SGDLS, CDR2 YYNGEE. The CDR3 extends over 14 amino acids.

In this sample, this clonotype turned up a few times. This chain links TRBV20-1 with TRBJ1-2; perhaps TRBD1 as D (5 bases). This CDR3 spans 14 amino acids. CDR1 DFQATT and CDR2 SNEGSKA come from the germline V gene (reference sequence). Trimming stripped 6 bases from V and 4 bases from J, with 18 bases between. The CDR3 is CSATDRSRGYGYTF. For the CDR3, the DNA is TGCAGTGCCACAGACAGATCCCGGGGCTATGGCTACACCTTC.

The J gene is TRBJ2-7, the V gene TRBV28; no definite D call. The length of the CDR3 is 11 residues. Germline CDR1 is MDHEN and CDR2 is SYDVKM. The ends were cut back, 3 bases at V and 3 bases at J, with 3 bases in the middle. The CDR3 sequence: CASSFDYEQYF. The CDR3 bases are TGTGCCAGCAGTTTCGACTACGAGCAGTACTTC.

This clonotype appeared a few times. This chain links TRBV20-1 with TRBJ2-1; TRBD2 agrees at 8 bases. The CDR3 has 16 residues. CDR1 is DFQATT, CDR2 SNEGSKA, per germline (reference sequence). V shed 3 bases, J shed 3 bases, and the junction held 10 bases outside the gene matches. The CDR3 DNA follows: TGCAGTGCTAGTGGAATTCAGCGGGAGTTCTACAATGAGCAGTTCTTC. Translating gives CSASGIQREFYNEQFF.

This clonotype was detected many times. This chain uses TRBV6-5 with TRBJ1-3, with a tentative D call TRBD1 (5 bases). The germline CDR1 and CDR2 sequences are MNHEY and SVGAGI. Between the trimmed V and J ends, which lost 2 bases and 4 bases, there was a span of 12 bases. The CDR3 spans 15 residues. In DNA form, the CDR3 reads TGTGCCAGCAGTTACGATTCAGGGATGGGAAACACCATATATTTT. Translation: CASSYDSGMGNTIYF.

This clonotype was found a few times. The chain carries TRBV11-3 and TRBJ2-1; 11 bases map to TRBD1. Trimming took 7 bases from V and 6 from J; bases not matched to a gene: 5. Germline CDR1 reads SGHNT; CDR2 reads YENEEA. This CDR3 is built from 14 residues. DNA for the CDR3: TGTGCCAGCAATACCGGGACAGGGGGCAATGAGCAGTTCTTC. This sequence encodes CASNTGTGGNEQFF.

This clonotype was counted between two and nine times. The chain is built from TRBV20-1 and TRBJ2-1; a weak D match, TRBD2 (6 bases). The germline CDR1 and CDR2 sequences are DFQATT and SNEGSKA (reference sequence). V was pared by 3 bases and J by 10 bases, with 19 bases between. The CDR3 extends over 14 amino acids. CDR3 protein: CSARGAGKGGEQFF. In DNA form, the CDR3 reads TGCAGTGCTAGGGGTGCGGGGAAGGGTGGGGAGCAGTTCTTC.